This TCR beta chain emerged from a study of blood T cell repertoires in COVID-19. V was clipped by 6 bases and J by 3 bases, with 15 bases between them. The CDR3 spans 14 residues. Looked up from germline, CDR1 is MNHEY and CDR2 is SVGAGI. The table lists this clone with a few counts. The method was immunoSEQ multiplex PCR; TCRdb's version includes in-frame clones alone and lacks a portion of them. This sample has approximately 200,000 clones, with about 86% found just once. The V gene is TRBV6-5, the J gene TRBJ2-7, with D maybe TRBD1 (6 bases). Sequenced: peripheral blood. The origin of this receptor is a woman aged 30 to 39 with active or convalescent COVID-19. The CDR3 sequence is CASRRGQRYYEQYF. The CDR3 DNA sequence: TGTGCCAGCAGACGCGGACAGCGCTACTACGAGCAGTACTTC.